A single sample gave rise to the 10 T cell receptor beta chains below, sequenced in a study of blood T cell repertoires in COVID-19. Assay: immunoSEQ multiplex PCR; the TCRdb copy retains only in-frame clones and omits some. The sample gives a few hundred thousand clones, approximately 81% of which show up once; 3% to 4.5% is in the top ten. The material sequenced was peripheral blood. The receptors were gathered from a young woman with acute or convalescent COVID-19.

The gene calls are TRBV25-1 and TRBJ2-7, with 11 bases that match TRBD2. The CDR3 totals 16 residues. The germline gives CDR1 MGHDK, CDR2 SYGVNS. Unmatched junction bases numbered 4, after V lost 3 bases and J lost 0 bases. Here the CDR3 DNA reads TGTGCCAGCAGTGATACTAGCGGGAGCATCTCCTACGAGCAGTACTTC. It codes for CASSDTSGSISYEQYF.

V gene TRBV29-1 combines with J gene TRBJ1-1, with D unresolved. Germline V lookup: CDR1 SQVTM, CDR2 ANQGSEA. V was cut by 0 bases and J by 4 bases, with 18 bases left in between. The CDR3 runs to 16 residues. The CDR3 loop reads CSVEEGDNPFGTEAFF. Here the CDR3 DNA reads TGCAGCGTTGAAGAGGGCGACAACCCCTTTGGCACTGAAGCTTTCTTT.

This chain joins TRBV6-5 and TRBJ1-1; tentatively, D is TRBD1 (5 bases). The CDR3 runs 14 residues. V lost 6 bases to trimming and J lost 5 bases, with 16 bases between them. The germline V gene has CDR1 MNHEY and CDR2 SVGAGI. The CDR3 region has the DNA TGTGCCAGCAGAGCGAGCAGGGAGGGGACTGAAGCTTTCTTT. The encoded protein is CASRASREGTEAFF.

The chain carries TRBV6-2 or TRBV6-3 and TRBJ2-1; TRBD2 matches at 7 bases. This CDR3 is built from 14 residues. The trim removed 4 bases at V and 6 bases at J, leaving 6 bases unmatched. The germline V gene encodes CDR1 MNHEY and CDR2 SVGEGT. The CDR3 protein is CASSFGGGVNEQFF. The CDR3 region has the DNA TGTGCCAGCAGTTTTGGCGGGGGTGTCAATGAGCAGTTCTTC.

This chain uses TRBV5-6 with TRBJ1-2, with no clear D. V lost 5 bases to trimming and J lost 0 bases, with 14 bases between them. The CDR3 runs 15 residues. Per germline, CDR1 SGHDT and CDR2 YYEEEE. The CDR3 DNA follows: TGTGCCAGCAGGCCGTTTAGTTTGTCTAACTATGGCTACACCTTC. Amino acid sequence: CASRPFSLSNYGYTF.

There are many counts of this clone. CDR3 bases: TGCGCCAGCAGCTTGGGGACAGGGGGCTCCGGGGAGCTGTTTTTT. Translation: CASSLGTGGSGELFF. This chain joins TRBV5-1 and TRBJ2-2, with TRBD1 matching over 11 bases. With V trimmed by 0 bases and J by 6 bases, 1 base remained unmatched. This CDR3 has 15 amino acids. Per germline, CDR1 SGHRS and CDR2 YFSETQ. Based on the CDR3 plus reference TRBV5-1 and TRBJ2-2, the full variable domain is KAGVTQTPRYLIKTRGQQVTLSCSPISGHRSVSWYQQTPGQGLQFLFEYFSETQRNKGNFPGRFSGRQFSNSRSEMNVSTLELGDSALYLCASSLGTGGSGELFFGEGSRLTVL.

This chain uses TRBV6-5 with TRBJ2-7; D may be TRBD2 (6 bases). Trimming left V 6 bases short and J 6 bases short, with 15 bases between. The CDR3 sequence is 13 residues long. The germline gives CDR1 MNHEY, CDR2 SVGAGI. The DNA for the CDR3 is TGTGCCAGCAGGGGACTCTCTCTACGCGAGCAGTACTTC. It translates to CASRGLSLREQYF.

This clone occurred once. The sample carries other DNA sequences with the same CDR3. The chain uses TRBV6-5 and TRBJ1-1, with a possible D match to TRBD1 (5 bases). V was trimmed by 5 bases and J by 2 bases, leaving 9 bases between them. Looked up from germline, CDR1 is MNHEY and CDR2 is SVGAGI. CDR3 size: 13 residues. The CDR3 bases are TGTGCCAGCAGTCTCAGGGCAAACACTGAAGCTTTCTTT. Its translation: CASSLRANTEAFF.

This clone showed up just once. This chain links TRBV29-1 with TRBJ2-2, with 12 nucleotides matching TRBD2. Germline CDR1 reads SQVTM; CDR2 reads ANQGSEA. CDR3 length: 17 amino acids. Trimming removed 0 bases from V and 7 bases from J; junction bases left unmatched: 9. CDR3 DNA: TGCAGCGTTGAAGAGGGCAGATCGACTAGCGGGGGCGGGGAGCTGTTTTTT. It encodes CSVEEGRSTSGGGELFF.

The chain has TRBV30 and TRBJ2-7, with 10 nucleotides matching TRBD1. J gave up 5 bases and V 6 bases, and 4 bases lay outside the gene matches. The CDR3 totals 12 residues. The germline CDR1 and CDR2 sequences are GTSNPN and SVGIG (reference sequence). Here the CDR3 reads CACMTGGDEQYF. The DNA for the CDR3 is TGTGCCTGCATGACAGGGGGCGACGAGCAGTACTTC.